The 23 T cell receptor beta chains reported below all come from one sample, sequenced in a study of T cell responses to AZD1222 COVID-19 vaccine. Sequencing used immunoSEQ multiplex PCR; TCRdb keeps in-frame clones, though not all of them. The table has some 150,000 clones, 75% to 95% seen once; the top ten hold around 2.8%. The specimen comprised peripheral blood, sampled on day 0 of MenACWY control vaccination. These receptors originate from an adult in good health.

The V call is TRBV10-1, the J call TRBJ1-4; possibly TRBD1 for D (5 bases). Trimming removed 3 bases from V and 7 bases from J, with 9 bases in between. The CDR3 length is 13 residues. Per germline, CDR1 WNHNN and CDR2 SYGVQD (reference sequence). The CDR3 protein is CASSERGGEKLFF. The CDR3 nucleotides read TGCGCCAGCAGTGAAAGGGGAGGTGAAAAACTGTTTTTT.

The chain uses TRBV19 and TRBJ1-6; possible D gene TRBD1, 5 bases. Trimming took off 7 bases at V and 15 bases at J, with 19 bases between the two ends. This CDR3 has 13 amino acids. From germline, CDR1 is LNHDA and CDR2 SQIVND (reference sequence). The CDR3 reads CASTSWGGTDLHF. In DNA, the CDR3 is TGTGCCAGTACCTCTTGGGGGGGGACGGACCTCCACTTT.

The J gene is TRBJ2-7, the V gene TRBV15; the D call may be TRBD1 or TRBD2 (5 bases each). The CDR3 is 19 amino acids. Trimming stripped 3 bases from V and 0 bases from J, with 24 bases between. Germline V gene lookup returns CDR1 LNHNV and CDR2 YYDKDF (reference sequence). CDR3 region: CATSSPIPGTPRSSYEQYF. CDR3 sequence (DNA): TGTGCCACCAGCAGTCCTATTCCCGGGACCCCGAGAAGCTCCTACGAGCAGTACTTC.

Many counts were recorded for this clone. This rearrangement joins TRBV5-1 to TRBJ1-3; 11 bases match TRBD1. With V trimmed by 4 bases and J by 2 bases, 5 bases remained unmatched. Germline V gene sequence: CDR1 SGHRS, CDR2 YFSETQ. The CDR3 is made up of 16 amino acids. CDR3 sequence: CASSLGQGATGNTIYF. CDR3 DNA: TGCGCCAGCAGCCTCGGACAGGGGGCAACTGGAAACACCATATATTTT.

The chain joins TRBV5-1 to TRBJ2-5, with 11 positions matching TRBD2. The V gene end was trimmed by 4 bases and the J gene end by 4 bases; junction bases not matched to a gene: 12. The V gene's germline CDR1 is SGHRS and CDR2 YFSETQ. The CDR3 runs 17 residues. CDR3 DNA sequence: TGCGCCAGCAGCCCCGGGGCTAGCGGGAGGAATGGAGAGACCCAGTACTTC. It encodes CASSPGASGRNGETQYF.

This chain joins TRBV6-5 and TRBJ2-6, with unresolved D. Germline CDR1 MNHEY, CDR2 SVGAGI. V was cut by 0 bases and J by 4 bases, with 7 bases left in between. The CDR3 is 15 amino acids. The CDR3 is CASSYSLRGANVLTF. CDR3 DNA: TGTGCCAGCAGTTACTCTTTACGAGGGGCCAACGTCCTGACTTTC.

CDR3 region: CAIASTNEKLFF. The CDR3 DNA sequence: TGTGCCATCGCGTCAACTAATGAAAAACTGTTTTTT. This chain connects TRBV10-3 to TRBJ1-4; the D is unclear. The germline V gene encodes CDR1 ENHRY and CDR2 SYGVKD. The length of the CDR3 is 12 residues. V lost 8 bases, J lost 0 bases, and 4 bases lay in between.

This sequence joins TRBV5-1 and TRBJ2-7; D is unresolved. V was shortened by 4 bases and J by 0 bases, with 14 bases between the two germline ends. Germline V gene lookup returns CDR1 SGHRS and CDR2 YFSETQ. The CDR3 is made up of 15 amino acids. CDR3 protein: CASSPRTASSYEQYF. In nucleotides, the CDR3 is TGCGCCAGCAGCCCCCGGACGGCTAGCTCCTACGAGCAGTACTTC.

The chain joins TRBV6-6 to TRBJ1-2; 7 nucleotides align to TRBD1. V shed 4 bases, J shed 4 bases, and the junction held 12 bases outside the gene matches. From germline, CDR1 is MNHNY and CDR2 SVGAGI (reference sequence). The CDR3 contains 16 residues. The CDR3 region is CASSSPDRESGYGYTF. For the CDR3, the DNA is TGTGCCAGCAGTTCCCCAGACAGGGAGAGCGGCTATGGCTACACCTTC.

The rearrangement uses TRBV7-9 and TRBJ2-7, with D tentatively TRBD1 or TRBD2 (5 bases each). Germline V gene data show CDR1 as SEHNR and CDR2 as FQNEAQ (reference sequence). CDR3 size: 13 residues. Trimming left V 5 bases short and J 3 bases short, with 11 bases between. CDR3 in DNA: TGTGCCAGCAGCCCCGGGACGGACTACGAGCAGTACTTC. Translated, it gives CASSPGTDYEQYF.

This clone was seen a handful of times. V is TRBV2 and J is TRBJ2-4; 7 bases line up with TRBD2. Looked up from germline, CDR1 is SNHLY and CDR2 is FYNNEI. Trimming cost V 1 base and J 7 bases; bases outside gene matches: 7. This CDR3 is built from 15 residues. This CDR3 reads CASSEELARSNIQYF. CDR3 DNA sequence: TGTGCCAGCAGTGAAGAACTAGCGCGAAGTAACATTCAGTACTTC.

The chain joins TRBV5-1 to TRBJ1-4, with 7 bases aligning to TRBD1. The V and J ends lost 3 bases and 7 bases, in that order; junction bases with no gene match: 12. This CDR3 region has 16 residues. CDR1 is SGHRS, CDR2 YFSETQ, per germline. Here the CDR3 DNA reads TGCGCCAGCAGCTCCGAAGGACAGGTAGGACGTGAAAAACTGTTTTTT. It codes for CASSSEGQVGREKLFF.

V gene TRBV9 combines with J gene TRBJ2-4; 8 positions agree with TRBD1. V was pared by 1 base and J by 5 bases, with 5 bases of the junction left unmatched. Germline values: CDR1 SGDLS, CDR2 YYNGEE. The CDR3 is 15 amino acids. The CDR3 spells CASSVSPGGENIQYF. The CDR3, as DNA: TGTGCCAGCAGCGTATCCCCAGGGGGCGAAAACATTCAGTACTTC.

CDR3 in DNA: TGCAGCGTCAGACTAGCAGTCACCGGGGAGCTGTTTTTT. It codes for CSVRLAVTGELFF. The V gene is TRBV29-1, the J gene TRBJ2-2, with 7 bases aligning to TRBD2. The CDR3 has 13 residues. V shed 6 bases and J 4 bases; nucleotides not matched to a gene: 5. CDR1 is SQVTM and CDR2 is ANQGSEA in the germline V gene.

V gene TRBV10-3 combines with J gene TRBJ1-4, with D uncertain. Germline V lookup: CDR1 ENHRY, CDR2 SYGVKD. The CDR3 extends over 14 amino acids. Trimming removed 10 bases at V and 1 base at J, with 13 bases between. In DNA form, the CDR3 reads TGTGCCAGCAGGCGGGTGGGAACTAATGAAAAACTGTTTTTT. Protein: CASRRVGTNEKLFF.

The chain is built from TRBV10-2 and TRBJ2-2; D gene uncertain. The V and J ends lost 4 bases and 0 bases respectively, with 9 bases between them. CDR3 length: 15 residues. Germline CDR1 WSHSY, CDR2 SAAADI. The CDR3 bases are TGCGCCAGCAGTGGCGCAGGTACGAACACCGGGGAGCTGTTTTTT. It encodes CASSGAGTNTGELFF.

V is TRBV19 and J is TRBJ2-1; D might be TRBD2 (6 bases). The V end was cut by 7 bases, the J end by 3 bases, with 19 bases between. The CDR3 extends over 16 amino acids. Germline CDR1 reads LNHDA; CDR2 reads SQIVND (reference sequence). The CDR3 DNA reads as TGTGCCAGTAATTGGGGTAGCGGTCTTGGCTACAATGAGCAGTTCTTC. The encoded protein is CASNWGSGLGYNEQFF.

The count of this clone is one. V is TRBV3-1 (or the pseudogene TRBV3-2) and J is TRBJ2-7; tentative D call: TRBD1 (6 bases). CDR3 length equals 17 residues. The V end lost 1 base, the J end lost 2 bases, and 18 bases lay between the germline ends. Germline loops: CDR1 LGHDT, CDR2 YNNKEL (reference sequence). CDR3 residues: CASSQVSGAITPYEQYF. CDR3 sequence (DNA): TGTGCCAGCAGCCAAGTTTCAGGGGCCATTACCCCCTACGAGCAGTACTTC.

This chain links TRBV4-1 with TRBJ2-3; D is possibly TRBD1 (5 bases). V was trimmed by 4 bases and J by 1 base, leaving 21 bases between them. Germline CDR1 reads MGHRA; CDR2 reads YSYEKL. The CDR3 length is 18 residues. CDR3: CASSPWPAGPSGTDTQYF. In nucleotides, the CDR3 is TGCGCCAGCAGCCCTTGGCCGGCAGGGCCAAGTGGCACAGATACGCAGTATTTT.

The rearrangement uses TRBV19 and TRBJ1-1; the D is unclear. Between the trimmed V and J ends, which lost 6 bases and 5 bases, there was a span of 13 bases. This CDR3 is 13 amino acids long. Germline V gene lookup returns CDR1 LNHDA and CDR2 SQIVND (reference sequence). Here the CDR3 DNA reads TGTGCCAGTAGGAGCGTGGGTGGAACTGAAGCTTTCTTT. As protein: CASRSVGGTEAFF.

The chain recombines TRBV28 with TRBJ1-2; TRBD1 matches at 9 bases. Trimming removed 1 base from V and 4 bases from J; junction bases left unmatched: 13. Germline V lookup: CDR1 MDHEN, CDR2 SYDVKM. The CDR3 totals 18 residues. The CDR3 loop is CASSLLGPPGQGPYGYTF. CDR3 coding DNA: TGTGCCAGCAGTTTATTAGGCCCTCCCGGACAGGGGCCCTATGGCTACACCTTC.

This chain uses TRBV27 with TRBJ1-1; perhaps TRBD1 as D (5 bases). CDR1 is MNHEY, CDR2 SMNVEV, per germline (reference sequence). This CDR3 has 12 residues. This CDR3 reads CVQSGGRTEAFF. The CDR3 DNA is TGTGTCCAATCGGGGGGTAGGACTGAAGCTTTCTTT.

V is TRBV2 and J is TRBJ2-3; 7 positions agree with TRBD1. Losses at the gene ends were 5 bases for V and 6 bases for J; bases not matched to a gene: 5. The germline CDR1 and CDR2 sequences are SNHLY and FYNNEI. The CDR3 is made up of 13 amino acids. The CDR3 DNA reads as TGTGCCAGCAGTCGACAGGGAAGGGATACGCAGTATTTT. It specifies CASSRQGRDTQYF.